This T cell receptor (beta chain) comes out of a study of human T cells and chemical hapten exposure. Study background: The scalp of each patient received a weekly diphenylcyclopropenone dose for the full roughly 23-week study. Study-level results: Having alopecia, the donors may differ immunologically from healthy people.

Trimming stripped 3 bases from V and 8 bases from J, with 13 bases between. The CDR3 loop spans 14 amino acids. Germline values: CDR1 KGHDR, CDR2 SFDVKD. At least ten counts were recorded for this clonotype. Its antigen is not identified. Time point: patch test 1, 2 weeks after DPC sensitization. The sample's treatment: therapeutic diphenylcyclopropenone sensitization with weekly scalp DPC. From whole blood left unfractionated, total RNA was extracted. TCRdb re-derived calls from the RACE reads in MiXCR, one entry per CDR3 protein. The sample shows 40,000 or so distinct CDR3 sequences, 4% of them seen only once.

The J gene is TRBJ2-1, the V gene TRBV24-1; either TRBD1 or TRBD2 may fit D (6 bases each). This specimen consisted of whole blood, obtained in connection with sensitization to the hapten diphenylcyclopropenone (DPC). This receptor was obtained from a man aged 45-65 years with alopecia areata. Some clones in this sample may be carry-over from other donors' samples. CDR3 protein: CATSDMGGRDEQFF. CDR3 nucleotides: TGTGCCACCAGTGATATGGGGGGCAGAGATGAGCAGTTCTTC.